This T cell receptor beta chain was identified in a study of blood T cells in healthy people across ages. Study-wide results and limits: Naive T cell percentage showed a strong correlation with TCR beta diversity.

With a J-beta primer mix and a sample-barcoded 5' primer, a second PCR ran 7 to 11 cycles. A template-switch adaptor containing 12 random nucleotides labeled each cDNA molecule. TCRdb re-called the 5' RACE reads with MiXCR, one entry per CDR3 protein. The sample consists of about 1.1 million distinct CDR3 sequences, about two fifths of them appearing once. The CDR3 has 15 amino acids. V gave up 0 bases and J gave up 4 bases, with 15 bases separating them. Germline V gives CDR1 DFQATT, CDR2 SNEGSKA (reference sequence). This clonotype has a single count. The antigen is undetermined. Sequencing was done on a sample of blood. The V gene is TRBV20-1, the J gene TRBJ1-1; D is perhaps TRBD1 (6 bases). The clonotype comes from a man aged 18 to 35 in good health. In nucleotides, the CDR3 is TGCAGTGCTAGAGATCATGCAGGGGCCGGCACTGAAGCTTTCTTT. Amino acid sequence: CSARDHAGAGTEAFF.